Included here is one TCR beta chain sequence, with context. The antigen remains undetermined. This entry belongs to a study of shared clonotypes between healthy human individuals. Study-wide findings and caveats: The rarefaction results pointed to incomplete sorted-subset sequencing despite large depth.

Caucasian adults living in Nashville, Tennessee, provided all samples. V shed 5 bases and J 7 bases; nucleotides not matched to a gene: 3. The CDR3 extends over 13 amino acids. Germline V CDR1 and CDR2: SEHNR, FQNEAQ (reference sequence). Produced via immunoSEQ multiplex PCR; TCRdb's table is partial and in-frame only. The table includes fewer than 1.4 million clones, around 78% detected once. This TCR was recovered from a man in his late teens or twenties in good health. Some clones in this sample may be carry-over from other donors' samples. Sample: memory CD4+ T cells from PBMCs. Subset reported: CD45RA-negative fraction. The chain combines TRBV7-9 with TRBJ2-1; 9 bases are a match to TRBD1. CDR3 amino acids: CASSEQGANEQFF. CDR3 in DNA: TGTGCCAGCAGCGAACAGGGGGCGAATGAGCAGTTCTTC. The variable domain in full, completed from reference TRBV7-9 and TRBJ2-1, reads DTGVSQNPRHKITKRGQNVTFRCDPISEHNRLYWYRQTLGQGPEFLTYFQNEAQLEKSRLLSDRFSAERPKGSFSTLEIQRTEQGDSAMYLCASSEQGANEQFFGPGTRLTVL.